The text below deals with one T cell receptor beta chain. These data originate in a study of CD8 T cells in Susac syndrome. Reverse transcription used about 0.45 to 1 ug RNA and random hexamers. The authors amplified TCR beta CDR3 across 54 Vbeta and 13 Jbeta using immunoSEQ multiplex PCR. TCRdb processed the immunoSEQ multiplex PCR reads anew with MiXCR; each CDR3 protein has one entry. There are about 150,000 distinct CDR3 sequences in the sample; approximately 93% occur only once, and 0.2% to 0.25% lies in the top ten. The source is a human donor with multiple sclerosis. Sample: CD8+ T cells from PBMCs.

The CDR3 spells CASRETRDSYEQYF. As DNA, the CDR3 is TGTGCCAGCAGAGAGACACGGGACTCCTACGAGCAGTACTTC. This rearrangement joins TRBV6-2 or TRBV6-3 to TRBJ2-7; a weak D match, TRBD2 (5 bases). Trimming pared 6 bases from V and 0 bases from J, leaving 12 bases between. The CDR3 length is 14 residues. In germline, CDR1 is MNHEY, CDR2 SVGEGT.